The 7 T cell receptor beta chains presented below share a single source sample, sequenced in a study of control samples from healthy donors and cancer patients. Sequencing was performed with immunoSEQ multiplex PCR; in TCRdb, only in-frame clones are kept and a portion is missing. Among about 26,000 clones listed, over 75% were seen once. Material for sequencing was PBMCs. The receptors originated from an older woman with head and neck cancer.

The rearrangement joins TRBV7-2 to TRBJ1-6; perhaps TRBD1 as D (6 bases). V was trimmed by 5 bases and J by 8 bases, leaving 19 bases between them. This CDR3 has 16 residues. Germline loops: CDR1 SGHTA, CDR2 FQGNSA. CDR3 amino acids: CASSKGPGGGDSPLHF. The CDR3 coding sequence is TGTGCCAGCAGCAAGGGCCCCGGAGGGGGTGATTCACCCCTCCACTTT.

The rearrangement joins TRBV27 to TRBJ2-6; D gene unclear. This CDR3 has 13 amino acids. From germline, CDR1 is MNHEY and CDR2 SMNVEV (reference sequence). Between the trimmed V and J ends, which lost 3 bases and 4 bases, there was a span of 4 bases. The CDR3 nucleotides are TGTGCCAGCAGTTTCAGCGGGGCCAACGTCCTGACTTTC. Translating gives CASSFSGANVLTF.

This clone was seen only a few times. The rearrangement joins TRBV3-1 (or the pseudogene TRBV3-2) to TRBJ2-7; 8 bases match TRBD1. V lost 3 bases and J lost 2; bases outside the gene matches: 6. Germline V gene sequence: CDR1 LGHDT, CDR2 YNNKEL (reference sequence). This CDR3 spans 15 amino acids. The CDR3 is CASSHRRGQAYEQYF. CDR3 sequence (DNA): TGTGCCAGCAGCCACAGGAGGGGACAGGCCTACGAGCAGTACTTC.

This clone was seen a single time. The chain joins TRBV11-2 to TRBJ2-7; 10 nucleotides match TRBD1. In germline, CDR1 is SGHAT, CDR2 FQNNGV. V shed 3 bases, J shed 0 bases, and the junction held 5 bases outside the gene matches. The CDR3 runs to 16 residues. This CDR3 reads CASSFTDRGYSYEQYF. CDR3 nucleotides: TGTGCCAGCAGCTTCACGGACAGGGGGTACTCCTACGAGCAGTACTTC.

The chain couples TRBV6-2 or TRBV6-3 to TRBJ2-7; no reliable D call. V was shortened by 2 bases and J by 4 bases, with 6 bases between the two germline ends. This CDR3 contains 12 residues. CDR1 is MNHEY, CDR2 SVGEGT, per germline. In DNA form, the CDR3 reads TGTGCCAGCAGTTACCGGCAGTACGAGCAGTACTTC. Residues: CASSYRQYEQYF.

The chain combines TRBV9 with TRBJ1-1; D remains unclear. Trimming took off 3 bases at V and 5 bases at J, with 14 bases between the two ends. This CDR3 region has 14 residues. Germline lookup yields CDR1 SGDLS and CDR2 YYNGEE. The CDR3 sequence: CASSANRDGTEAFF. In DNA, the CDR3 is TGTGCCAGCAGCGCGAACCGAGACGGAACTGAAGCTTTCTTT. Together with reference TRBV9 and TRBJ1-1, the CDR3 gives the full variable domain: DSGVTQTPKHLITATGQRVTLRCSPRSGDLSVYWYQQSLDQGLQFLIQYYNGEERAKGNILERFSAQQFPDLHSELNLSSLELGDSALYFCASSANRDGTEAFFGQGTRLTVV.

The chain is built from TRBV2 and TRBJ2-5; 8 bases are a match to TRBD2. This CDR3 contains 15 residues. Trimming cost V 1 base and J 0 bases; bases outside gene matches: 1. CDR1 is SNHLY, CDR2 FYNNEI, per germline. The CDR3 bases are TGTGCCAGCAGTGAAGAGCGGGGGAACCAAGAGACCCAGTACTTC. Translating gives CASSEERGNQETQYF.